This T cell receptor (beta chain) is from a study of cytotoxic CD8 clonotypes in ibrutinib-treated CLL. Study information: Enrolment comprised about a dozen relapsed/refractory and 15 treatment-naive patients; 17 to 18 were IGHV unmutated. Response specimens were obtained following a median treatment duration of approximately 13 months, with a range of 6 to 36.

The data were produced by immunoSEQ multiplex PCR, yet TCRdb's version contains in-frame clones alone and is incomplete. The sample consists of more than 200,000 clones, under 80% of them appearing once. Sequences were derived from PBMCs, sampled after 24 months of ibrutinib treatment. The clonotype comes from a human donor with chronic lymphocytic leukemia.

CDR3 amino acids: CASSRLTDTQYF. The CDR3 bases are TGTGCCAGCAGTAGGTTGACAGATACGCAGTATTTT. The gene calls are TRBV27 and TRBJ2-3; D uncertain. V lost 5 bases to trimming and J lost 3 bases, with 6 bases between them. In germline, CDR1 is MNHEY, CDR2 SMNVEV (reference sequence). This CDR3 is built from 12 residues.